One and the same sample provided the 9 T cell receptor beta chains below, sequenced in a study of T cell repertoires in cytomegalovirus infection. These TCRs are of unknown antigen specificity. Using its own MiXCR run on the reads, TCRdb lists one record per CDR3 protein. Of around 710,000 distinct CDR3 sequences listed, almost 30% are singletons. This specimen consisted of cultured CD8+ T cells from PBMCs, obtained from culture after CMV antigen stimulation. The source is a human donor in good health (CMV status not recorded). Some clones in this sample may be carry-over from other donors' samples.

As DNA, the CDR3 is TGTGCCAGCAGCTTTGCCGCCCAGATTAATGAAAAACTGTTTTTT. Translation gives CASSFAAQINEKLFF. The chain joins TRBV11-2 to TRBJ1-4; D gene ambiguous. Germline-derived CDR1 and CDR2 are SGHAT and FQNNGV. CDR3 length equals 15 residues. The V gene lost 3 bases and the J gene lost 4 bases, with 12 bases spanning the gap.

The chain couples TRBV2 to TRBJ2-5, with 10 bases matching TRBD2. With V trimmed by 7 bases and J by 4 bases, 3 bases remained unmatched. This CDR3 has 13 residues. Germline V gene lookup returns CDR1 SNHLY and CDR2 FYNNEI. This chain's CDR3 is CASTRLAGETQYF. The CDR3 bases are TGTGCCAGCACCCGACTAGCGGGAGAGACCCAGTACTTC.

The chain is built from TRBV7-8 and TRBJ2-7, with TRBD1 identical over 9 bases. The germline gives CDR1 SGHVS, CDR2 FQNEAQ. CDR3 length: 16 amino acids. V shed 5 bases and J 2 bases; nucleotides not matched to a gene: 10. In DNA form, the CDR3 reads TGTGCCAGCAGCAACCCCCGGGACAGGGAGACCTACGAGCAGTACGTC. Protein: CASSNPRDRETYEQYV.

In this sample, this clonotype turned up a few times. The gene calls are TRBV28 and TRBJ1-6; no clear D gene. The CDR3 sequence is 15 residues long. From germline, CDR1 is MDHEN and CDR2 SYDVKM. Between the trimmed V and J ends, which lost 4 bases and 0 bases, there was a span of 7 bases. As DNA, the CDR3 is TGTGCCAGCAGTTGGTTCAACTCCTATAATTCACCCCTCCACTTT. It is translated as CASSWFNSYNSPLHF.

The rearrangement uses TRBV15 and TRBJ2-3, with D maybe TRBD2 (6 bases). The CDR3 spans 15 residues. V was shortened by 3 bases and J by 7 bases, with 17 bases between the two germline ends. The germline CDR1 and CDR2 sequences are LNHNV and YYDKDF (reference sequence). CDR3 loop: CATSRGVAEQNTQYF. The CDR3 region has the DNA TGTGCCACCAGCAGGGGGGTAGCGGAGCAGAATACGCAGTATTTT.

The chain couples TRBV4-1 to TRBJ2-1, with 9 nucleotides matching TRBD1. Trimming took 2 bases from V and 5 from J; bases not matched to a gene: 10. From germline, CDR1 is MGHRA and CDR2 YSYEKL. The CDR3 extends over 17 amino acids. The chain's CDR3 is CASSQLPTGGGNNEQFF. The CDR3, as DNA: TGCGCCAGCAGCCAACTACCGACAGGGGGGGGGAACAATGAGCAGTTCTTC.

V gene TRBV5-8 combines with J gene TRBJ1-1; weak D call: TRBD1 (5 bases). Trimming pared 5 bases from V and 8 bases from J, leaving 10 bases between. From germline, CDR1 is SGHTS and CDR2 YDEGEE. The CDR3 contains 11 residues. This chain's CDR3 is CASSLGEEAFF. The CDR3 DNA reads TGTGCCAGCAGTTTAGGGGAAGAAGCTTTCTTT.

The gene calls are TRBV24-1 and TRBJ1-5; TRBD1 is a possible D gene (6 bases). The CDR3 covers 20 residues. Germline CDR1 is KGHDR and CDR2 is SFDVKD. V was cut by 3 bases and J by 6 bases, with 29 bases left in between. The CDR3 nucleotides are TGTGCCACCAGTGATCAGCCCGCAGGGGAGTCGGCACAGCACGGTCAGCCCCAGCATTTT. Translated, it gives CATSDQPAGESAQHGQPQHF.

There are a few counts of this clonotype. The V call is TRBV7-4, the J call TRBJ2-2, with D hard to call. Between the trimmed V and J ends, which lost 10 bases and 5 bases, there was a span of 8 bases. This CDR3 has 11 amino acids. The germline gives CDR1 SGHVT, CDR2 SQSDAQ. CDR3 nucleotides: TGTGCCACCGATAGAACCGGGGAGCTGTTTTTT. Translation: CATDRTGELFF.